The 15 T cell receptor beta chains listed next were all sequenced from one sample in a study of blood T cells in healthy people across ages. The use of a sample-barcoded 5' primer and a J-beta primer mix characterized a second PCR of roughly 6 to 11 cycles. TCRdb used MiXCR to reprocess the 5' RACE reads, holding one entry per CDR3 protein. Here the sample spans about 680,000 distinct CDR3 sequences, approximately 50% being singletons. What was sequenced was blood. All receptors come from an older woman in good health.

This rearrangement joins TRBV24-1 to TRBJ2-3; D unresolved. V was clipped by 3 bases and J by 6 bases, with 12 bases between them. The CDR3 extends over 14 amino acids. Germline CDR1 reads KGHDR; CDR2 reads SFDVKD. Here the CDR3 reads CATSDPLQSDTQYF. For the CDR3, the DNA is TGTGCCACCAGTGATCCCTTGCAATCTGATACGCAGTATTTT.

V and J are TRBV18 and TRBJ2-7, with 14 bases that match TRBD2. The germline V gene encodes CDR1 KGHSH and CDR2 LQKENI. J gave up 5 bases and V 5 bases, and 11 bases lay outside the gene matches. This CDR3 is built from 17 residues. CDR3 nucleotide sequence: TGTGCCAGCTCATCCCAGTCCGGGACTAGCGGGAGCCACGAGCAGTACTTC. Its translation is CASSSQSGTSGSHEQYF.

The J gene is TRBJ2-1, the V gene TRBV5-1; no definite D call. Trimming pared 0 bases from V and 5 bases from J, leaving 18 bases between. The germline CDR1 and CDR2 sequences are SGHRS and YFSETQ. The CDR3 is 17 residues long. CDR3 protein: CASSLDAHSLRNNEQFF. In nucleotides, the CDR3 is TGCGCCAGCAGCTTGGACGCCCATAGTCTGAGAAACAATGAGCAGTTCTTC.

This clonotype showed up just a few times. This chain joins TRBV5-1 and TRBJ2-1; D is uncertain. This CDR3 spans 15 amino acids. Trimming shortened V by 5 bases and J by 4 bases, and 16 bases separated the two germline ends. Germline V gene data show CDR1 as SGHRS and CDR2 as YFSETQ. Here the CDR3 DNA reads TGCGCCAGCAGTCCCGACATAGTGCTATACAATGAGCAGTTCTTC. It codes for CASSPDIVLYNEQFF.

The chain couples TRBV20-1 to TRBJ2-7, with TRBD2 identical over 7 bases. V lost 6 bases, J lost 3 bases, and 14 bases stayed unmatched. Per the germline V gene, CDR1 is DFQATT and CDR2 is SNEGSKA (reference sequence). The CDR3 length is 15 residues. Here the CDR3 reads CSASESPSGVYEQYF. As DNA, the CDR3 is TGCAGTGCCTCAGAGAGCCCTAGCGGAGTCTACGAGCAGTACTTC.

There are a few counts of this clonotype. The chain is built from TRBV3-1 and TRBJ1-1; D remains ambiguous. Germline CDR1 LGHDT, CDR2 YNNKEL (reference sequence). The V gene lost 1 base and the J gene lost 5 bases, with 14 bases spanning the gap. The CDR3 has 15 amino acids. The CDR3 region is CASSQVHLLRTEAFF. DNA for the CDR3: TGTGCCAGCAGCCAAGTGCACCTCCTGCGGACTGAAGCTTTCTTT.

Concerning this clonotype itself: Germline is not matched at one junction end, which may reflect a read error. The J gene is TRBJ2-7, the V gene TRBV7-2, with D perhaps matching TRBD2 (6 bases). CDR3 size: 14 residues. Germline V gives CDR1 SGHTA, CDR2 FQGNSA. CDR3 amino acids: CAGSPRLALYEQYF. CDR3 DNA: TGTGCCGGCAGCCCCCGTCTAGCGCTCTACGAGCAGTACTTC. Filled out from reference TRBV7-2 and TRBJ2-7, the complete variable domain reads GAGVSQSPSNKVTEKGKDVELRCDPISGHTALYWYRQSLGQGLEFLIYFQGNSAPDKSGLPSDRFSAERTGGSVSTLTIQRTQQEDSAVYLCAGSPRLALYEQYFGPGTRLTVT.

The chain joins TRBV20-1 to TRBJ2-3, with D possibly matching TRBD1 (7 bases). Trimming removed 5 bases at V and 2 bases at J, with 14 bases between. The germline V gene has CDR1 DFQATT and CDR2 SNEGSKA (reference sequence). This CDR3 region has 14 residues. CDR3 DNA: TGCAGTGCTGGGCAGGGGGGCTTCACAGATACGCAGTATTTT. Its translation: CSAGQGGFTDTQYF.

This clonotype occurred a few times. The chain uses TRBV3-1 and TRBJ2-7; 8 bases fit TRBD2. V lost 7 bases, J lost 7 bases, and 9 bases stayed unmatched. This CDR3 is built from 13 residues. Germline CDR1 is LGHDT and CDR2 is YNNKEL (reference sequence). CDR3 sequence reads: CASNTAGVGEQYF. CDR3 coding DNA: TGTGCCAGCAACACAGCGGGAGTTGGAGAGCAGTACTTC.

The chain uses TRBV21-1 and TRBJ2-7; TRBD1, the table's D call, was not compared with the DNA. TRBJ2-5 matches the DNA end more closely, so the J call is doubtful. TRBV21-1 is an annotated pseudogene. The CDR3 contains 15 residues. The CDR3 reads CASSNRGDRNETQYF. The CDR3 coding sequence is TGTGCCAGCAGCAACCGGGGGGACAGGAATGAGACCCAGTACTTC.

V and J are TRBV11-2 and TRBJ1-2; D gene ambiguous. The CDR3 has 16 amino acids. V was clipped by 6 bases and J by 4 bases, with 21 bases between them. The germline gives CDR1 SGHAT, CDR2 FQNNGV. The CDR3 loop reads CASSPLVGLIGYGYTF. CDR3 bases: TGTGCCAGCAGTCCGCTGGTAGGTTTGATAGGCTATGGCTACACCTTC.

The CDR3 region is CSVRRGNEKLFF. The CDR3 nucleotides read TGCAGCGTGAGGCGGGGAAATGAAAAACTGTTTTTT. This sequence joins TRBV29-1 and TRBJ1-4; D unclear. CDR3 size: 12 residues. Germline V lookup: CDR1 SQVTM, CDR2 ANQGSEA. V lost 6 bases, J lost 5 bases, and 10 bases lay in between.

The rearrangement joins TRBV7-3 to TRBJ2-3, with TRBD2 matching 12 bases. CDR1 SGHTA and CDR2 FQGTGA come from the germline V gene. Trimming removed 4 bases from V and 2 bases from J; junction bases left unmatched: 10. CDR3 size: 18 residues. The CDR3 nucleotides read TGTGCCAGCAGCTCCAGACTAGCGGGAGCCGTAAACACAGATACGCAGTATTTT. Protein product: CASSSRLAGAVNTDTQYF.

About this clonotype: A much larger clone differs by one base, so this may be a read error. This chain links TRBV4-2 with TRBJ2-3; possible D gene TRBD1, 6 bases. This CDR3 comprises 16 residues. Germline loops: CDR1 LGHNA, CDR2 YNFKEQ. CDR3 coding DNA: TGTGCCAGCGGCCAACCAGACAGGCAAAGCACAGATACGCAGTATTTT. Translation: CASGQPDRQSTDTQYF.

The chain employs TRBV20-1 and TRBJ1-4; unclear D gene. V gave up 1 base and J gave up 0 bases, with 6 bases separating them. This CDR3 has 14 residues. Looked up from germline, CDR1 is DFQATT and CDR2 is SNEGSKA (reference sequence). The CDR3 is CSARGLPTNEKLFF. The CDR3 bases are TGCAGTGCTAGAGGACTTCCAACTAATGAAAAACTGTTTTTT.